This T cell receptor (beta chain) was obtained from a study of shared clonotypes between healthy human individuals (dated by TCRdb to 2020 to 2022). The study in broad terms: The cohort comprised a couple of women and a few men aged 18 to 49 years. For each donor, CD4 naive and CD4 memory were each run on three plates, CD8 naive on two plates, and CD8 memory on one plate. To estimate repertoire size and how much clonotype sharing occurs between individuals, the study deeply sequenced the blood TCR repertoires of five healthy adults. To increase sequencing depth and limit assay-specific biases, different laboratories used diverse techniques to prepare libraries and sequence TCR repertoires. Between about 0.85 and 9.5 billion PBMCs per donor were obtained by leukapheresis. Overall results and qualifications from the work: Sampling was restricted to blood, and TCR repertoires in tissue are likely to differ from TCR repertoires in blood. The genetic and exposure-history diversity represented was limited by the small number of donors. Naive subsets generally had larger estimated clonotype richness than memory subsets. Higher generation probabilities were observed for clonotypes shared by all four sorted-subset donors than for non-shared clonotypes. Sharing across several donors was observed for 4.5% to 6.5% of naive CD4, 3% to 3.5% of naive CD8, 2% to 2.5% of memory CD4, and less than 0.45% of memory CD8 clonotypes. Based on pairwise subsampling, the degree of clonotype sharing among donors was expected to be affected by sequencing depth. Even with the large sequencing depth, rarefaction of the sorted-subset datasets indicated that sequencing was incomplete.

TCR CDR3 regions were amplified from genomic DNA by multiplex PCR using the deep immunoSEQ assay. Genomic DNA extracted from each cell subset was distributed evenly over all wells of several immunoSEQ 96-well plates, and each plate served as one replicate. Each replicate PCR for sorted subsets received about 180 ng genomic DNA, equal to roughly 30,000 T cell genomes. Purified libraries were quantified with a Qubit 3.0 fluorometer, sized on a Bioanalyzer 2100, and re-quantified with the KAPA Library Quantification kit. A separate single-read 150-cycle Illumina NextSeq 550 flow cell was used to sequence each immunoSEQ 96-well plate. In the source study's methods: Because only junctional sequences without quality scores were contained in the immunoSEQ output, filtering matching that applied to full-length reads could not be performed. To assign V/J genes and CDR3, sequences were annotated using PyIR, a Python wrapper for IgBLAST v1.9, with IMGT germline references. Reads with weak V/J assignments (E-value above 1e-6), missing CDR3, stop codons, out-of-frame junctions, or ambiguous translated residues were removed. V3J clonotypes were defined as sequences sharing an identical inferred V gene, J gene, and CDR3 amino acid sequence. The percentage overlap between two repertoires was calculated by dividing the number of shared unique clonotypes by the size of the smaller repertoire. Three approaches were used to assess repertoire richness: RTK rarefaction, the Chao1 estimator, and Recon v2.1 estimates of unobserved clonotypes. Generation probabilities for all TCRbeta clonotypes obtained by the gDNA method from a handful of donors were computed using OLGA. The source is immuneACCESS, and TCRdb retained only in-frame sequences with V and J called. Part of the clones is not carried over; for the studies checked, unresolved V genes explain less than half of this, and the remainder is unexplained. V and J calls and clone size are as listed in that table; D and trimming were resolved from the DNA. The sample contains approximately 1.9 million clones, about 94% of them found a single time. The leading ten clones occupy around 1.8% of the sample.

For the CD8 naive samples, CD45RO-negative cells were positively selected for CCR7, yielding a CD45RA+CCR7+ population from which TemRA cells were excluded. Healthy HIV-negative adults with no recently reported acute infections or vaccinations were included as donors. Only Caucasian adults living in Nashville, Tennessee, USA were represented among the donors. After blood collection by leukapheresis, PBMCs were isolated using Ficoll-Histopaque density gradient centrifugation and then cryopreserved in the vapor phase of liquid nitrogen. Analytical flow cytometry was used to check the purity and quantity of every magnetically sorted T cell population. Genomic DNA was isolated from every sorted fraction and measured by UV absorbance on a Nanodrop 2000c. The CDR3 spans 17 residues, from the cysteine through the phenylalanine. Only the CDR3 DNA stays, 51 bases, in frame from base 1. CDR1 and CDR2 were assigned from the germline V gene (reference sequence) as MNHEY and SMNVEV. V gives up 5 bases and J gives up 0 bases, and the segment between their germline ends measures 16 bases.

As to this clone: What this receptor recognizes is not known. Base qualities were left out, and no much larger clone turns up one base away.

Sequenced material: naive CD8+ T cells from PBMCs. The cell subset or site tag for this specimen amounts to: CD45RA+CCR7+. Recombination connected TRBV27 to TRBJ2-2; the D gene cannot be resolved beyond TRBD1 or TRBD2, each matching 5 bases. This sequence originates from a man aged 18 to 35 in good health. Some clones in this sample may be carry-over from other donors' samples. The CDR3 is CASSHPSLGPNTGELFF. The DNA sequence is TGTGCCAGCAGTCACCCATCACTGGGACCGAACACCGGGGAGCTGTTTTTT.